These 5 T cell receptor beta chains were all obtained from the same sample, sequenced in a study of cytomegalovirus exposure and HLA in healthy donors (dated 2017 in TCRdb). Library preparation used the immunoSEQ multiplex PCR assay. Drawn from immuneACCESS, this table holds only the in-frame rearrangements with V and J called that TCRdb kept. Clones are partly lost; checked studies trace under half to an unresolved V gene and leave the rest unexplained. The sample table lists 200,000 or so clones, approximately 80% of them with a count of one. Around 7% of the sample is taken by the ten largest. Sequencing input: PBMCs. These receptors were taken from a young man in good health and CMV-seropositive.

The J gene is TRBJ1-5, the V gene TRBV2; D not certain. The CDR3 totals 15 residues. Trimming shortened V by 5 bases and J by 4 bases, and 15 bases separated the two germline ends. From germline, CDR1 is SNHLY and CDR2 FYNNEI. CDR3: CASSPDQRGNQPQHF. The CDR3 nucleotides are TGTGCCAGCAGTCCGGATCAACGAGGGAATCAGCCCCAGCATTTT. The full variable domain, in which reference TRBV2 and TRBJ1-5 provide the parts outside the CDR3, is EPEVTQTPSHQVTQMGQEVILRCVPISNHLYFYWYRQILGQKVEFLVSFYNNEISEKSEIFDDQFSVERPDGSNFTLKIRSTKLEDSAMYFCASSPDQRGNQPQHFGDGTRLSIL.

The V and J genes are TRBV6-5 and TRBJ1-1; tentative D call: TRBD1 (5 bases). The CDR3 is made up of 14 amino acids. Germline V lookup: CDR1 MNHEY, CDR2 SVGAGI. V was cut by 5 bases and J by 6 bases, with 16 bases left in between. The CDR3 nucleotides are TGTGCCAGCAGTCCCGCCCGGGGGGGAGCTGAAGCTTTCTTT. Its protein is CASSPARGGAEAFF.

This clone has just a few counts. The rearrangement uses TRBV30 and TRBJ1-2; D gene uncertain. The V end was cut by 1 base, the J end by 4 bases, with 7 bases between. CDR3 length: 12 residues. CDR1 and CDR2 (germline): GTSNPN, SVGIG (reference sequence). The CDR3 region has the DNA TGTGCCTGGAGTGGGCACCCCTATGGCTACACCTTC. Amino acids: CAWSGHPYGYTF.

J is TRBJ2-1 and V is TRBV6-5; perhaps TRBD2 as D (6 bases). V lost 8 bases and J 2 bases, leaving 13 bases between the germline ends. The CDR3 runs to 14 residues. CDR1 and CDR2 from the germline V gene are MNHEY and SVGAGI. The DNA for the CDR3 is TGTGCCAGCTCCAGGAGGGGAACCTACAATGAGCAGTTCTTC. Translated, it gives CASSRRGTYNEQFF.

The chain uses TRBV7-9 and TRBJ2-2, with a tentative D call TRBD1 (6 bases). Germline V gene sequence: CDR1 SEHNR, CDR2 FQNEAQ (reference sequence). Trimming removed 6 bases at V and 1 base at J, with 12 bases between. The CDR3 is 15 amino acids. The CDR3 protein is CASSAGTKNTGELFF. The DNA of the CDR3 is TGTGCCAGCAGTGCCGGGACAAAGAACACCGGGGAGCTGTTTTTT.